The 16 T cell receptor beta chains presented below share a single source sample, sequenced in a study of T-cell reconstitution after alpha-beta-depleted transplantation in children. Preparation of the TCRbeta library used unique molecular identifiers. TCRdb redid the calling of the PCR reads with MiXCR, one entry per CDR3 protein. The sample consists of hundreds of thousands of distinct CDR3 sequences, around a tenth of them appearing once. Sequencing was performed on PBMCs, taken before TCRalphabeta/CD19-depleted stem cell transplant. These receptors came from a boy in the first two years of life with acute myeloid leukemia, due to receive a stem cell transplant.

This clonotype was counted many times. The V call is TRBV5-3, the J call TRBJ2-2, with 9 bases matching TRBD1. TRBV5-3 counts as an open reading frame of uncertain function. V was clipped by 0 bases and J by 1 base; unmatched bases: 4. The CDR3 loop spans 17 amino acids. The CDR3 coding sequence is TGTGCCAGAAGCTTGGAGGACAGGGGAAAGAACACCGGGGAGCTGTTTTTT. Translating it yields CARSLEDRGKNTGELFF.

The table lists this clonotype with many counts. This chain uses TRBV24-1 with TRBJ2-7; D might be TRBD1 (6 bases). CDR1 is KGHDR and CDR2 is SFDVKD in the germline V gene. The CDR3 extends over 12 amino acids. Deletions cut 7 bases from V and 3 bases from J, with 9 bases between. CDR3 nucleotides: TGTGCCACCAGGGACAGATACTACGAGCAGTACTTC. It yields the protein CATRDRYYEQYF.

This clonotype was detected ten times or more. V and J are TRBV28 and TRBJ1-5; D is ambiguous. Germline CDR1 MDHEN, CDR2 SYDVKM. V was pared by 5 bases and J by 2 bases, with 7 bases between. The CDR3 runs 13 residues. CDR3 coding DNA: TGTGCCAGCAGTCGGGATGGCAATCAGCCCCAGCATTTT. This sequence encodes CASSRDGNQPQHF.

The table lists this clonotype with many counts. V and J are TRBV20-1 and TRBJ1-1; no firm D call. V was pared by 4 bases and J by 5 bases, with 5 bases between. The germline CDR1 and CDR2 sequences are DFQATT and SNEGSKA (reference sequence). This CDR3 is 10 amino acids long. CDR3 bases: TGCAGTGCTACGAGGACTGAAGCTTTCTTT. This gives the protein CSATRTEAFF.

Only a few counts were recorded for this clonotype. This sequence joins TRBV25-1 and TRBJ2-5; the match to TRBD2 covers 7 bases. The germline gives CDR1 MGHDK, CDR2 SYGVNS. The CDR3 extends over 15 amino acids. Trimming at V came to 5 bases and at J to 7 bases, leaving 13 bases not matched to a gene. CDR3 sequence: CASSPYEGGRGTQYF. The CDR3 coding sequence is TGTGCCAGCAGTCCCTACGAGGGCGGGAGAGGGACCCAGTACTTC. Based on the CDR3 plus reference TRBV25-1 and TRBJ2-5, the full variable domain is EADIYQTPRYLVIGTGKKITLECSQTMGHDKMYWYQQDPGMELHLIHYSYGVNSTEKGDLSSESTVSRIRTEHFPLTLESARPSHTSQYLCASSPYEGGRGTQYFGPGTRLLVL.

Notes on this clonotype: A read error may explain this, as a much larger clone is one base away. The chain couples TRBV5-1 to TRBJ1-1; maybe TRBD1 (5 bases). The CDR3 spans 15 residues. V was trimmed by 1 base and J by 0 bases, leaving 10 bases between them. Germline V gene lookup returns CDR1 SGHRS and CDR2 YFSETQ. This CDR3 reads CASSLFRRVNTEAFF. The CDR3 DNA sequence: TGCGCCAGCAGCTTGTTTCGCAGGGTGAACACTGAAGCTTTCTTT.

V and J are TRBV5-4 and TRBJ1-6, with D possibly TRBD1 on 6 matching bases. CDR1 is SGHNT and CDR2 is YYREEE in the germline V gene (reference sequence). The CDR3 covers 19 residues. The germline V and J ends were trimmed by 3 bases and 0 bases, with 19 bases remaining between them. The CDR3: CASSSGPAKGGSYNSPLHF. In DNA, the CDR3 is TGTGCCAGCAGCTCTGGGCCAGCCAAGGGGGGCTCCTATAATTCACCCCTCCACTTT.

This clonotype was observed at least ten times. The chain carries TRBV7-2 and TRBJ2-7; maybe TRBD1 (5 bases). Germline assignment: CDR1 SGHTA and CDR2 FQGNSA. This CDR3 contains 12 residues. V was cut by 3 bases and J by 6 bases, with 9 bases left in between. This CDR3 is CASSFPGPEQYF. As DNA, the CDR3 is TGTGCCAGCAGCTTTCCAGGGCCCGAGCAGTACTTC.

This clonotype was observed at least ten times. This chain links TRBV7-6 with TRBJ2-5, with D unclear. V lost 1 base and J lost 7, with 7 bases in between. From germline, CDR1 is SGHVS and CDR2 FNYEAQ. The CDR3 sequence is 12 residues long. The chain's CDR3 is CASSLERGTQYF. The CDR3 region has the DNA TGTGCCAGCAGCTTAGAGAGAGGGACCCAGTACTTC.

A note on this clonotype: At one end the junction does not follow the germline gene, possibly because of a read error. The chain couples TRBV2 to TRBJ1-3; tentative D call: TRBD1 (5 bases). CDR3 size: 19 residues. The germline CDR1 and CDR2 sequences are SNHLY and FYNNEI. CDR3 sequence reads: CTSSIRPLAGVPSGNTIYF. CDR3 nucleotides: TGTACCAGCAGTATTCGCCCTCTTGCGGGGGTCCCCTCTGGAAACACCATATATTTT.

There are many counts of this clonotype. J is TRBJ1-2 and V is TRBV7-3, with D tentatively TRBD1 (5 bases). CDR3 length equals 16 residues. Germline V gives CDR1 SGHTA, CDR2 FQGTGA. The V gene lost 5 bases and the J gene lost 0 bases, with 16 bases spanning the gap. The CDR3 loop reads CASSPTGGIANYGYTF. CDR3 sequence (DNA): TGTGCCAGCAGCCCCACGGGGGGAATTGCTAACTATGGCTACACCTTC.

There are many counts of this clonotype. The gene calls are TRBV3-1 and TRBJ1-3; no clear D gene. The V gene's germline CDR1 is LGHDT and CDR2 YNNKEL (reference sequence). The CDR3 runs 15 residues. V was shortened by 1 base and J by 4 bases, with 11 bases between the two germline ends. CDR3 loop: CASSQGNRLGNTIYF. CDR3 DNA: TGTGCCAGCAGCCAAGGGAACAGACTCGGAAACACCATATATTTT.

The table lists this clonotype with many counts. The chain has TRBV14 and TRBJ2-7; D could derive from TRBD1 or TRBD2 (5 bases each). The V gene's germline CDR1 is SGHDN and CDR2 FVKESK. The CDR3 runs to 14 residues. Trimming pared 4 bases from V and 2 bases from J, leaving 12 bases between. This CDR3 reads CASSRSRETYEQYF. CDR3 nucleotides: TGTGCCAGCAGCCGAAGCAGGGAGACCTACGAGCAGTACTTC.

This clonotype was counted at least ten times. The rearrangement joins TRBV5-1 to TRBJ2-7, with D maybe TRBD1 (6 bases). This CDR3 has 14 amino acids. Trimming stripped 4 bases from V and 3 bases from J, with 14 bases between. The germline V gene has CDR1 SGHRS and CDR2 YFSETQ. The CDR3 here is CASSESDSYYEQYF. The DNA of the CDR3 is TGCGCCAGCAGCGAGTCGGACAGTTACTACGAGCAGTACTTC.

This clonotype was detected many times. The V gene is TRBV5-1, the J gene TRBJ2-1; D might be TRBD1 (5 bases). CDR1 SGHRS and CDR2 YFSETQ come from the germline V gene. The V gene lost 7 bases and the J gene lost 0 bases, with 14 bases spanning the gap. This CDR3 is built from 15 residues. The CDR3 DNA reads TGCGCCAGCGGAGACAGTCCAGGCTCCTACAATGAGCAGTTCTTC. Translated, it gives CASGDSPGSYNEQFF.

This clonotype occurred many times. The junction does not match germline at one end; this may be a read error. The chain combines TRBV7-8 with TRBJ2-2; the match to TRBD2 covers 10 bases. Germline assignment: CDR1 SGHVS and CDR2 FQNEAQ. The CDR3 runs 16 residues. CDR3 sequence reads: CASSVAGGSNTGELFF. The CDR3 coding sequence is TGTGCCAGCAGCGTAGCGGGGGGCTCGAACACCGGGGAGCTGTTTTTT.